These 16 T cell receptor beta chains were sequenced from one sample in a study of beta chain features in type 1 diabetes. TCRB transcripts that were expressed got sequenced, as all of the isolated RNA had been reverse transcribed. The table came from immunoSEQ multiplex PCR; TCRdb's copy has only in-frame clones and leaves some out. The table includes 70,000 to 90,000 clones, about a third detected once. The sample was stem cell memory CD4+ T cells from blood. The receptor source for this set is a woman between 18 and 29 years old in good health.

This clone was detected only a few times. J is TRBJ2-5 and V is TRBV7-8; 7 bases match TRBD1. Trimming cost V 4 bases and J 4 bases; bases outside gene matches: 12. CDR1 is SGHVS, CDR2 FQNEAQ, per germline. This CDR3 is 16 amino acids long. The chain's CDR3 is CASSSRQGPSLETQYF. CDR3 sequence (DNA): TGTGCCAGCAGCTCCCGACAGGGCCCCTCGTTAGAGACCCAGTACTTC.

This clone showed up just a few times. This chain joins TRBV7-9 and TRBJ2-7; D is possibly TRBD1 (6 bases). The germline CDR1 and CDR2 sequences are SEHNR and FQNEAQ (reference sequence). The CDR3 spans 14 residues. V dropped 2 bases and J dropped 8 bases, with 16 bases sitting between them. CDR3 region: CASSLSMGAHKQYF. The CDR3 nucleotides read TGTGCCAGCAGCTTATCCATGGGGGCGCACAAGCAGTACTTC.

This clone appeared once. The chain joins TRBV5-1 to TRBJ1-6; weak D call: TRBD1 (5 bases). Trimming shortened V by 0 bases and J by 5 bases, and 9 bases separated the two germline ends. Germline V gene lookup returns CDR1 SGHRS and CDR2 YFSETQ. The CDR3 runs 15 residues. The CDR3 protein is CASSLDRTNNSPLHF. The CDR3 coding sequence is TGCGCCAGCAGCTTGGACAGGACAAATAATTCACCCCTCCACTTT.

The chain links TRBV18 to TRBJ2-7, with 11 bases that match TRBD1. V dropped 5 bases and J dropped 3; count of bases not matched to a gene: 12. This CDR3 is built from 17 residues. The germline V gene encodes CDR1 KGHSH and CDR2 LQKENI. The CDR3 region is CASSSTFGQGAIYEQYF. CDR3 nucleotide sequence: TGTGCCAGCTCATCAACCTTCGGACAGGGGGCGATCTACGAGCAGTACTTC.

The chain is built from TRBV1 and TRBJ2-5; TRBD2, the D gene given by the table, was not confirmed from the DNA. TRBV1 is noted as a pseudogene. CDR3 size: 17 residues. CDR3 coding DNA: TGCACCAGCAACACAATGTGGACTAGCGGGGAACAAGAGACCCAGTACTTC. Translated, it gives CTSNTMWTSGEQETQYF.

This clone was recorded a few times. This rearrangement joins TRBV7-9 to TRBJ2-1; 9 nucleotides line up with TRBD1. V shed 7 bases, J shed 6 bases, and the junction held 7 bases outside the gene matches. CDR3 length equals 14 residues. Germline CDR1 reads SEHNR; CDR2 reads FQNEAQ (reference sequence). The CDR3, as DNA: TGTGCCAGCACCCCGGGACAGGGTATCAATGAGCAGTTCTTC. This gives the protein CASTPGQGINEQFF. The entire variable domain, with the rest obtained from reference TRBV7-9 and TRBJ2-1, is as follows: DTGVSQNPRHKITKRGQNVTFRCDPISEHNRLYWYRQTLGQGPEFLTYFQNEAQLEKSRLLSDRFSAERPKGSFSTLEIQRTEQGDSAMYLCASTPGQGINEQFFGPGTRLTVL.

The rearrangement joins TRBV9 to TRBJ2-1; D might be TRBD2 (5 bases). This CDR3 is 14 amino acids long. Per the germline V gene, CDR1 is SGDLS and CDR2 is YYNGEE. V was trimmed by 0 bases and J by 9 bases, leaving 13 bases between them. CDR3 bases: TGTGCCAGCAGCGTAGCCGCCCATGAGGGTGAGCAGTTCTTC. Its protein is CASSVAAHEGEQFF. Using reference TRBV9 and TRBJ2-1 for the parts outside the CDR3, the full variable domain is DSGVTQTPKHLITATGQRVTLRCSPRSGDLSVYWYQQSLDQGLQFLIQYYNGEERAKGNILERFSAQQFPDLHSELNLSSLELGDSALYFCASSVAAHEGEQFFGPGTRLTVL.

This clone was picked up a small number of times. The gene calls are TRBV11-2 and TRBJ2-5, with D unclear. CDR3 size: 12 residues. The germline CDR1 and CDR2 sequences are SGHAT and FQNNGV. Trimming pared 8 bases from V and 2 bases from J, leaving 9 bases between. The CDR3 sequence: CASGTVQETQYF. The CDR3 DNA reads as TGTGCCAGCGGAACAGTACAAGAGACCCAGTACTTC.

The chain is built from TRBV6-6 and TRBJ2-1, with 12 bases matching TRBD2. Germline lookup yields CDR1 MNHNY and CDR2 SVGAGI (reference sequence). CDR3 length: 15 amino acids. V lost 5 bases to trimming and J lost 7 bases; unmatched junction nucleotides: 6. The CDR3 sequence is CASSQLAGGVNEQFF. CDR3 bases: TGTGCCAGCAGTCAACTAGCGGGAGGAGTTAATGAGCAGTTCTTC.

The chain combines TRBV5-4 with TRBJ1-2; a weak D match, TRBD1 (5 bases). V lost 2 bases, J lost 0 bases, and 8 bases lay in between. The CDR3 runs 14 residues. Germline values: CDR1 SGHNT, CDR2 YYREEE (reference sequence). Here the CDR3 DNA reads TGTGCCAGCAGCTTACAGACAGCTAACTATGGCTACACCTTC. Its translation: CASSLQTANYGYTF.

V gene TRBV4-1 combines with J gene TRBJ2-7; 8 bases are shared with TRBD1. From germline, CDR1 is MGHRA and CDR2 YSYEKL. The CDR3 is made up of 16 amino acids. The V segment lost 1 base and the J segment 5 bases; nucleotides outside the gene matches: 10. The CDR3 nucleotides are TGCGCCAGCAGCCAAGTATGGAGGACAGGGCAAAACGAGCAGTACTTC. It yields the protein CASSQVWRTGQNEQYF.

This clone has a handful of counts. The CDR3: CASSPGLAGLWETQYF. CDR3 in DNA: TGTGCCAGCAGCCCGGGACTAGCGGGATTGTGGGAGACCCAGTACTTC. The rearrangement uses TRBV14 and TRBJ2-5; 13 bases fit TRBD2. The CDR3 length is 16 residues. Germline V gene data show CDR1 as SGHDN and CDR2 as FVKESK. V gave up 4 bases and J gave up 5 bases; unmatched junction bases: 7. The entire variable domain, with the rest obtained from reference TRBV14 and TRBJ2-5, is as follows: EAGVTQFPSHSVIEKGQTVTLRCDPISGHDNLYWYRRVMGKEIKFLLHFVKESKQDESGMPNNRFLAERTGGTYSTLKVQPAELEDSGVYFCASSPGLAGLWETQYFGPGTRLLVL.

The CDR3: CSVQDNYGYTF. In nucleotides, the CDR3 is TGCAGTGTACAGGACAACTATGGCTACACCTTC. The rearrangement uses TRBV20-1 and TRBJ1-2; tentatively, D is TRBD1 (5 bases). CDR3 length: 11 amino acids. Germline CDR1 DFQATT, CDR2 SNEGSKA (reference sequence). Trimming removed 7 bases at V and 2 bases at J, with 8 bases between.

CDR3 in amino acids: CASSQDKSSYNEQFF. The CDR3 bases are TGTGCCAGCAGTCAGGACAAGAGCTCCTACAATGAGCAGTTCTTC. V usage is TRBV5-4 and J usage is TRBJ2-1; D may be TRBD1 (5 bases). V lost 5 bases to trimming and J lost 0 bases, with 12 bases between them. The CDR3 extends over 15 amino acids. Germline CDR1 and CDR2: SGHNT and YYREEE (reference sequence).

V and J are TRBV7-2 and TRBJ2-3, with a tentative D call TRBD2 (5 bases). Germline lookup yields CDR1 SGHTA and CDR2 FQGNSA. Between the trimmed V and J ends, which lost 3 bases and 1 base, there was a span of 11 bases. CDR3 length: 15 amino acids. The CDR3 nucleotides are TGTGCCAGCAGCTTGGCCCAGAGGGGCACAGATACGCAGTATTTT. Translated, it gives CASSLAQRGTDTQYF.

V usage is TRBV19 and J usage is TRBJ1-6; D might be TRBD1 (6 bases). This CDR3 has 15 amino acids. Germline CDR1 is LNHDA and CDR2 is SQIVND (reference sequence). Trimming removed 5 bases at V and 10 bases at J, with 18 bases between. In DNA, the CDR3 is TGTGCCAGTAGTCCGACCCAGGGGCCCCGGTCACCCCTCCACTTT. Translation gives CASSPTQGPRSPLHF.